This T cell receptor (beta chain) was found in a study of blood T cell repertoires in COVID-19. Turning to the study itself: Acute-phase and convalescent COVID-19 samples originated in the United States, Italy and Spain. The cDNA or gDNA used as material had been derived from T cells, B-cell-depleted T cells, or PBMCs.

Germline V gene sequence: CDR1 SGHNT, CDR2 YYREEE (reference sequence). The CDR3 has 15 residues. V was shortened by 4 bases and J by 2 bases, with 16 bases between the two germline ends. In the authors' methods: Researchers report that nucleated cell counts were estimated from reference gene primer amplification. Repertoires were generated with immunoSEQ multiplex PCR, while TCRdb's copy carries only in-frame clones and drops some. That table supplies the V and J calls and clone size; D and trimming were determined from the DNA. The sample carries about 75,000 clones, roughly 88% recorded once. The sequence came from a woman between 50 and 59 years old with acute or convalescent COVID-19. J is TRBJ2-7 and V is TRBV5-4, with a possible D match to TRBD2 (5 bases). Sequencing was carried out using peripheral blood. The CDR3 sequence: CASSPYWEQTYEQYF. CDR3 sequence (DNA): TGTGCCAGCAGCCCATACTGGGAGCAGACCTACGAGCAGTACTTC. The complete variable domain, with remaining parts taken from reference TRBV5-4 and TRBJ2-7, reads ETGVTQSPTHLIKTRGQQVTLRCSSQSGHNTVSWYQQALGQGPQFIFQYYREEENGRGNFPPRFSGLQFPNYSSELNVNALELDDSALYLCASSPYWEQTYEQYFGPGTRLTVT.